This passage covers 23 T cell receptor beta chains from one sample sequenced in a study of cytomegalovirus exposure and HLA in healthy donors. PCR involved 60 Vbeta and 13 Jbeta primers. Assay: immunoSEQ multiplex PCR; the TCRdb copy retains only in-frame clones and omits some. The sample lists fewer than 100,000 clones; around 77% were seen once. The sample comprised PBMCs. All receptors derive from a man in his forties or fifties in good health and CMV-seronegative.

The V and J genes are TRBV2 and TRBJ2-7; D not resolved. The V gene's germline CDR1 is SNHLY and CDR2 FYNNEI. Trimming took 7 bases from V and 5 from J, leaving 18 bases between them. The CDR3 runs 14 residues. The DNA of the CDR3 is TGTGCCAGCACCGGTCGCGCCCTTCATCACGAGCAGTACTTC. Protein product: CASTGRALHHEQYF.

The chain uses TRBV30 and TRBJ2-7, with 9 nucleotides matching TRBD2. Germline V gene lookup returns CDR1 GTSNPN and CDR2 SVGIG (reference sequence). J lost 7 bases, V lost 4 bases, and 5 bases had no gene match. The CDR3 consists of 12 residues. Here the CDR3 DNA reads TGTGCCTGGACTGGCGGGGGGGAAGAGCAGTACTTC. Encoded protein: CAWTGGGEEQYF. Drawing the rest from reference TRBV30 and TRBJ2-7, the complete variable domain is SQTIHQWPATLVQPVGSPLSLECTVEGTSNPNLYWYRQAAGRGLQLLFYSVGIGQISSEVPQNLSASRPQDRQFILSSKKLLLSDSGFYLCAWTGGGEEQYFGPGTRLTVT.

The chain carries TRBV28 and TRBJ2-7; tentatively, D is TRBD1 (6 bases). This CDR3 has 13 residues. V shed 5 bases and J shed 2 bases, with 10 bases lying between them. In germline, CDR1 is MDHEN, CDR2 SYDVKM. CDR3 region: CASSPGQPYEQYF. In nucleotides, the CDR3 is TGTGCCAGCAGTCCAGGACAGCCCTACGAGCAGTACTTC.

This sequence joins TRBV5-6 and TRBJ2-1, with 7 bases that match TRBD1. Germline lookup yields CDR1 SGHDT and CDR2 YYEEEE. Trimming at V came to 1 base and at J to 6 bases, leaving 10 bases not matched to a gene. The CDR3 extends over 16 amino acids. The CDR3 reads CASSLYQQGSLNEQFF. CDR3 nucleotide sequence: TGTGCCAGCAGCTTGTATCAACAGGGGTCCCTCAATGAGCAGTTCTTC.

This clone was picked up one time. The chain has TRBV29-1 and TRBJ2-1; 12 bases are shared with TRBD2. The junction had 12 bases not matched to a gene; V was cut back by 4 bases and J by 2 bases. There are 18 residues in the CDR3. Germline V lookup: CDR1 SQVTM, CDR2 ANQGSEA. The CDR3 sequence is CSVGGLAGGPKTYNEQFF. In DNA form, the CDR3 reads TGCAGCGTTGGGGGGCTAGCGGGAGGGCCCAAAACCTACAATGAGCAGTTCTTC.

The rearrangement links TRBV5-4 to TRBJ1-2, with D hard to call. CDR1 is SGHNT, CDR2 YYREEE, per germline (reference sequence). Trimming pared 0 bases from V and 4 bases from J, leaving 7 bases between. The CDR3 length is 13 residues. The CDR3 nucleotides are TGTGCCAGCAGCTTGGTTTCCAGCTATGGCTACACCTTC. This gives the protein CASSLVSSYGYTF.

The V call is TRBV27, the J call TRBJ1-1; the D is unclear. V lost 0 bases, J lost 1 base, and 12 bases lay in between. CDR3 length equals 16 residues. From germline, CDR1 is MNHEY and CDR2 SMNVEV (reference sequence). The CDR3 bases are TGTGCCAGCAGTTTATCGATTGGCACCCAGAACACTGAAGCTTTCTTT. It is translated as CASSLSIGTQNTEAFF.

The chain links TRBV7-2 to TRBJ2-1; 7 positions match TRBD1. CDR3 length: 15 amino acids. The V gene end was trimmed by 3 bases and the J gene end by 4 bases; junction bases not matched to a gene: 6. Germline CDR1 SGHTA, CDR2 FQGNSA. DNA of the CDR3: TGTGCCAGCAGCTTGGTTGGGGACAGTTACAATGAGCAGTTCTTC. Protein: CASSLVGDSYNEQFF. Complete variable domain (other parts from reference TRBV7-2 and TRBJ2-1): GAGVSQSPSNKVTEKGKDVELRCDPISGHTALYWYRQSLGQGLEFLIYFQGNSAPDKSGLPSDRFSAERTGGSVSTLTIQRTQQEDSAVYLCASSLVGDSYNEQFFGPGTRLTVL.

This rearrangement joins TRBV28 to TRBJ1-2, with a possible D match to TRBD1 (5 bases). V gave up 6 bases and J gave up 5 bases, with 16 bases separating them. CDR3 length equals 14 residues. Looked up from germline, CDR1 is MDHEN and CDR2 is SYDVKM. The CDR3 DNA sequence: TGTGCCAGCAGCCCGGCATGGGGGGGGTATGGCTACACCTTC. Its translation: CASSPAWGGYGYTF.

This clone was detected a few times. The chain recombines TRBV28 with TRBJ1-3, with 8 bases lining up with TRBD1. The germline gives CDR1 MDHEN, CDR2 SYDVKM. The V segment lost 6 bases and the J segment 0 bases; nucleotides outside the gene matches: 4. This CDR3 is 15 amino acids long. The CDR3 here is CASSLRGLSGNTIYF. The CDR3 bases are TGTGCCAGCAGCCTCAGGGGGCTCTCTGGAAACACCATATATTTT.

The chain carries TRBV4-2 and TRBJ1-2; TRBD1 agrees at 7 bases. V was clipped by 0 bases and J by 3 bases; unmatched bases: 7. The germline CDR1 and CDR2 sequences are LGHNA and YNFKEQ. This CDR3 comprises 16 residues. The CDR3 bases are TGTGCCAGCAGCCAAGATGCGGGAACAGGGGACTATGGCTACACCTTC. Amino acid sequence: CASSQDAGTGDYGYTF.

This clone has a single count. V is TRBV4-2 and J is TRBJ2-3; 11 bases map to TRBD2. The length of the CDR3 is 17 residues. CDR1 is LGHNA, CDR2 YNFKEQ, per germline. J gave up 5 bases and V 0 bases, and 7 bases lay outside the gene matches. CDR3 loop: CASSQEVLAGVGDTQYF. CDR3 in DNA: TGTGCCAGCAGCCAAGAGGTACTAGCGGGAGTTGGAGATACGCAGTATTTT.

The V and J genes are TRBV6-4 and TRBJ1-6; weak D call: TRBD1 (6 bases). Germline values: CDR1 MRHNA, CDR2 SNTAGT. The CDR3 is 15 amino acids. The V end was cut by 6 bases, the J end by 0 bases, with 9 bases between. CDR3 in DNA: TGTGCCAGCAGAGCAGGGGACTCCTATAATTCACCCCTCCACTTT. Its protein is CASRAGDSYNSPLHF.

V and J are TRBV4-1 and TRBJ2-1, with 12 bases that match TRBD2. This CDR3 spans 16 amino acids. V was pared by 1 base and J by 9 bases, with 7 bases of the junction left unmatched. Per the germline V gene, CDR1 is MGHRA and CDR2 is YSYEKL. CDR3 in amino acids: CASSQASGGAVSEQFF. The DNA for the CDR3 is TGCGCCAGCAGCCAAGCTAGCGGGGGGGCTGTCAGTGAGCAGTTCTTC.

This clone was seen once. CDR3 protein: CASSLTEPNYGYTF. CDR3 bases: TGTGCCAGCAGTTTGACGGAGCCTAACTATGGCTACACCTTC. The chain has TRBV28 and TRBJ1-2; D is uncertain. CDR1 and CDR2 from the germline V gene are MDHEN and SYDVKM. The V end was cut by 3 bases, the J end by 0 bases, with 8 bases between. The CDR3 has 14 residues.

The chain has TRBV2 and TRBJ2-5; 11 nucleotides align to TRBD2. J gave up 2 bases and V 7 bases, and 9 bases lay outside the gene matches. Germline V CDR1 and CDR2: SNHLY, FYNNEI. The CDR3 covers 16 residues. CDR3 region: CASTKGPSGGQETQYF. In nucleotides, the CDR3 is TGTGCCAGCACCAAAGGGCCTAGCGGGGGGCAAGAGACCCAGTACTTC.

This sequence joins TRBV7-8 and TRBJ1-3; D unresolved. The germline V gene has CDR1 SGHVS and CDR2 FQNEAQ. This CDR3 has 15 residues. V lost 5 bases to trimming and J lost 3 bases, with 14 bases between them. The DNA for the CDR3 is TGTGCCAGCAGCCCACGTACGGGGATTGGAAACACCATATATTTT. Protein: CASSPRTGIGNTIYF.

J is TRBJ2-1 and V is TRBV27; D might be TRBD2 (6 bases). V dropped 5 bases and J dropped 9 bases, with 20 bases sitting between them. The CDR3 has 15 residues. Germline V CDR1 and CDR2: MNHEY, SMNVEV (reference sequence). The CDR3 sequence is CASSPGTPSQAEQFF. The CDR3 DNA reads TGTGCCAGCAGTCCGGGGACTCCCTCCCAGGCTGAGCAGTTCTTC.

This clone was recorded a few times. The V and J genes are TRBV6-4 and TRBJ2-2, with D possibly being TRBD2 (5 bases). Trimming removed 2 bases at V and 0 bases at J, with 10 bases between. The CDR3 has 16 residues. Germline V CDR1 and CDR2: MRHNA, SNTAGT. For the CDR3, the DNA is TGTGCCAGCAGTGACACGAGGCGGGCGAACACCGGGGAGCTGTTTTTT. Translation gives CASSDTRRANTGELFF.

In its sample, this clone was seen a few times. Other nucleotide sequences in the sample specify the same CDR3. V is TRBV6-5 and J is TRBJ2-5; the match to TRBD2 covers 9 bases. Germline V gene data show CDR1 as MNHEY and CDR2 as SVGAGI. The CDR3 loop spans 14 amino acids. The J segment lost 4 bases and the V segment lost 7 bases, leaving 7 bases of the junction unmatched. The CDR3 sequence is CASIVAGAGETQYF. DNA for the CDR3: TGTGCCAGCATCGTAGCGGGAGCGGGAGAGACCCAGTACTTC.

The chain carries TRBV28 and TRBJ2-4; a weak D match, TRBD1 (6 bases). The germline gives CDR1 MDHEN, CDR2 SYDVKM. Deletions cut 3 bases from V and 5 bases from J, with 8 bases between. The CDR3 consists of 13 residues. Here the CDR3 DNA reads TGTGCCAGCAGTTTCAACAGGGAAAACATTCAGTACTTC. Amino acids: CASSFNRENIQYF. The entire variable domain, with the rest obtained from reference TRBV28 and TRBJ2-4, is as follows: DVKVTQSSRYLVKRTGEKVFLECVQDMDHENMFWYRQDPGLGLRLIYFSYDVKMKEKGDIPEGYSVSREKKERFSLILESASTNQTSMYLCASSFNRENIQYFGAGTRLSVL.

The count of this clone is one. V gene TRBV6-1 combines with J gene TRBJ2-1; tentative D call: TRBD2 (6 bases). Trimming took off 3 bases at V and 2 bases at J, with 14 bases between the two ends. The CDR3 extends over 16 amino acids. Germline CDR1 and CDR2: MNHNS and SASEGT. This CDR3 is CASSDRAGPPYNEQFF. CDR3 DNA sequence: TGTGCCAGCAGTGATCGGGCGGGACCCCCCTACAATGAGCAGTTCTTC.

This chain uses TRBV10-3 with TRBJ1-6, with D uncertain. V was trimmed by 11 bases and J by 0 bases, leaving 8 bases between them. CDR3 size: 13 residues. Germline V gene sequence: CDR1 ENHRY, CDR2 SYGVKD. The CDR3 nucleotides are TGTGCCGTGTTGAGCTCCTATAATTCACCCCTCCACTTT. Translating it yields CAVLSSYNSPLHF.